The 21 T cell receptor beta chains below were found in one sample sequenced in a study of Graves' ophthalmopathy and Graves' hyperthyroidism. Investigators amplified TCR beta CDR3 regions from RNA transcripts. After a first-round RT-PCR with HTBI primers, a second-round multiplex PCR was run. TCRdb re-called the multiplex PCR reads with MiXCR, one entry per CDR3 protein. The sample shows hundreds of thousands of distinct CDR3 sequences, 20% to 25% of them seen only once. Sequenced sample: peripheral blood. All receptors derive from a woman younger than 30 with stable Graves' hyperthyroidism. Some clones in this sample may be carry-over from other donors' samples.

This sequence joins TRBV2 and TRBJ1-3; TRBD1 matches at 7 bases. V dropped 3 bases and J dropped 4; count of bases not matched to a gene: 9. This CDR3 contains 16 residues. Germline CDR1 reads SNHLY; CDR2 reads FYNNEI. CDR3 DNA: TGTGCCAGCAGTGACCCAGCCCGGGACAGCGGAAACACCATATATTTT. Protein product: CASSDPARDSGNTIYF.

This clonotype was counted at least ten times. The chain employs TRBV12-3 or TRBV12-4 and TRBJ1-5; D is undetermined. The CDR3 is made up of 14 amino acids. Trimming stripped 3 bases from V and 1 base from J, with 7 bases between. CDR3 in amino acids: CASSLGRSNQPQHF. CDR3 sequence (DNA): TGTGCCAGCAGTTTGGGTAGGAGCAATCAGCCCCAGCATTTT.

This clonotype was seen ten or more times. J is TRBJ2-2 and V is TRBV6-1; no reliable D call. CDR3 length: 14 residues. In germline, CDR1 is MNHNS, CDR2 SASEGT. Trimming stripped 4 bases from V and 0 bases from J, with 6 bases between. Here the CDR3 DNA reads TGTGCCAGCAGTGGACAACCGAACACCGGGGAGCTGTTTTTT. Protein: CASSGQPNTGELFF.

This clonotype has only a few counts. CDR3 in DNA: TGCAGTGCCTCACAGGGGTACACTGAAGCTTTCTTT. Translation: CSASQGYTEAFF. The rearrangement joins TRBV20-1 to TRBJ1-1; TRBD1 aligns across 7 bases. V lost 6 bases, J lost 3 bases, and 4 bases stayed unmatched. The CDR3 runs to 12 residues. The germline CDR1 and CDR2 sequences are DFQATT and SNEGSKA (reference sequence).

For the CDR3, the DNA is TGTGCCAGCAGTTCCTTCGGGACTAGCGGGCCGCTCTACGAGCAGTACTTC. Translating gives CASSSFGTSGPLYEQYF. This chain connects TRBV28 to TRBJ2-7, with 12 bases aligning to TRBD2. V dropped 4 bases and J dropped 3; count of bases not matched to a gene: 10. The CDR3 spans 17 residues. Germline-derived CDR1 and CDR2 are MDHEN and SYDVKM.

This clonotype was seen many times. V and J are TRBV5-1 and TRBJ1-5, with 8 bases fitting TRBD1. The CDR3 runs 16 residues. V gave up 0 bases and J gave up 2 bases; unmatched junction bases: 4. Germline V gives CDR1 SGHRS, CDR2 YFSETQ. The chain's CDR3 is CASSLGGTGGNQPQHF. CDR3 nucleotide sequence: TGCGCCAGCAGCTTGGGGGGGACAGGCGGCAATCAGCCCCAGCATTTT.

The chain couples TRBV12-3 or TRBV12-4 to TRBJ1-2; TRBD1 matches 7 bases. The ends lost 2 bases at V and 4 bases at J; junction bases unmatched: 4. The CDR3 sequence is 14 residues long. The CDR3 region has the DNA TGTGCCAGCAGTTTAACAGGGGACCTCTATGGCTACACCTTC. Encoded protein: CASSLTGDLYGYTF.

This clonotype was recorded at least ten times. The V call is TRBV18, the J call TRBJ1-1; D is possibly TRBD1 (5 bases). The CDR3 has 14 amino acids. V lost 3 bases and J 3 bases, leaving 11 bases between the germline ends. Germline-derived CDR1 and CDR2 are KGHSH and LQKENI. The CDR3 here is CASSPTGPYTEAFF. In DNA, the CDR3 is TGTGCCAGCTCACCTACAGGACCTTACACTGAAGCTTTCTTT.

The rearrangement uses TRBV5-5 and TRBJ1-1; D gene unclear. CDR3 length: 15 amino acids. The germline gives CDR1 SGHKS, CDR2 YYEKEE (reference sequence). With 4 bases removed from V and 1 base from J, the gap between germline ends came to 14 bases. The DNA of the CDR3 is TGTGCCAGCAGCCTTAGGACTCGGCCGAACACTGAAGCTTTCTTT. This sequence encodes CASSLRTRPNTEAFF. Full variable domain (missing parts from reference TRBV5-5 and TRBJ1-1): DAGVTQSPTHLIKTRGQQVTLRCSPISGHKSVSWYQQVLGQGPQFIFQYYEKEERGRGNFPDRFSARQFPNYSSELNVNALLLGDSALYLCASSLRTRPNTEAFFGQGTRLTVV.

This clonotype was observed many times. V gene TRBV6-1 combines with J gene TRBJ2-5; possibly TRBD1 or TRBD2 for D (5 bases each). The V gene's germline CDR1 is MNHNS and CDR2 SASEGT. This CDR3 has 14 amino acids. Trimming pared 8 bases from V and 5 bases from J, leaving 18 bases between. Here the CDR3 reads CASQRGLTRETQYF. In DNA, the CDR3 is TGTGCCAGCCAGAGGGGATTAACACGGGAGACCCAGTACTTC.

This clonotype was observed at least ten times. One end of the junction is discordant with germline, which a read error may explain. The gene calls are TRBV7-6 and TRBJ1-1; no firm D call. The CDR3 totals 13 residues. Per the germline V gene, CDR1 is SGHVS and CDR2 is FNYEAQ. The CDR3 coding sequence is TGTGCCAGCAGCCGTACGCCTGGAACTGTAGCTTTCTTT. This encodes CASSRTPGTVAFF.

This clonotype was seen many times. The J gene is TRBJ1-5, the V gene TRBV6-1; TRBD1 aligns across 9 bases. The CDR3 runs 17 residues. After removal of 2 bases from V and 2 bases from J, the junction contained 7 bases not matched to a gene. In germline, CDR1 is MNHNS, CDR2 SASEGT. CDR3: CASSESTGGWGNQPQHF. CDR3 nucleotides: TGTGCCAGCAGTGAATCCACAGGGGGCTGGGGCAATCAGCCCCAGCATTTT.

This clonotype was detected only a few times. Since a much larger clone is just one base distant, this may be a read error. The rearrangement uses TRBV5-1 and TRBJ2-7, with D perhaps matching TRBD1 or TRBD2 (5 bases each). The CDR3 loop spans 16 amino acids. The germline CDR1 and CDR2 sequences are SGHRS and YFSETQ. V was clipped by 3 bases and J by 1 base, with 17 bases between them. Here the CDR3 reads CASSSGSRDGSYEQYF. The CDR3 DNA sequence: TGCGCCAGCAGCTCGGGGTCCCGGGACGGATCCTACGAGCAGTACTTC.

This clonotype was seen only a few times. This sequence joins TRBV6-5 and TRBJ2-5; D gene uncertain. This CDR3 region has 13 residues. CDR1 is MNHEY, CDR2 SVGAGI, per germline. V was clipped by 4 bases and J by 0 bases, with 6 bases between them. The CDR3 spells CASSSLHQETQYF. The CDR3 DNA reads TGTGCCAGCAGTTCACTGCACCAAGAGACCCAGTACTTC.

In this sample, this clonotype turned up many times. The chain links TRBV6-1 to TRBJ1-2; the match to TRBD1 covers 7 bases. This CDR3 spans 14 amino acids. The V gene end was trimmed by 6 bases and the J gene end by 5 bases; junction bases not matched to a gene: 9. Germline V gene lookup returns CDR1 MNHNS and CDR2 SASEGT. The CDR3 is CASSGKGAFYGYTF. In nucleotides, the CDR3 is TGTGCCAGCAGCGGGAAGGGGGCGTTTTATGGCTACACCTTC.

V is TRBV9 and J is TRBJ1-2, with D uncertain. The CDR3 runs to 14 residues. Germline CDR1 and CDR2: SGDLS and YYNGEE. Deletions cut 6 bases from V and 0 bases from J, with 12 bases between. The CDR3 is CASTPDQSNYGYTF. CDR3 bases: TGTGCCAGCACCCCGGACCAATCTAACTATGGCTACACCTTC. The full variable domain, in which reference TRBV9 and TRBJ1-2 provide the parts outside the CDR3, is DSGVTQTPKHLITATGQRVTLRCSPRSGDLSVYWYQQSLDQGLQFLIQYYNGEERAKGNILERFSAQQFPDLHSELNLSSLELGDSALYFCASTPDQSNYGYTFGSGTRLTVV.

This clonotype has ten or more counts. The J gene is TRBJ1-1, the V gene TRBV20-1, with D possibly TRBD1 on 5 matching bases. The CDR3 length is 14 residues. The germline gives CDR1 DFQATT, CDR2 SNEGSKA (reference sequence). Trimming pared 5 bases from V and 0 bases from J, leaving 13 bases between. CDR3 region: CSAPGTELNTEAFF. CDR3 sequence (DNA): TGCAGTGCTCCCGGGACGGAGCTGAACACTGAAGCTTTCTTT.

This clonotype was seen ten or more times. The CDR3 loop is CASTDRVDSPLHF. The CDR3 region has the DNA TGTGCCAGCACCGACAGGGTTGATTCACCCCTCCACTTT. The chain combines TRBV6-1 with TRBJ1-6; 7 nucleotides align to TRBD1. Trimming at V came to 7 bases and at J to 8 bases, leaving 5 bases not matched to a gene. This CDR3 has 13 residues. The germline V gene encodes CDR1 MNHNS and CDR2 SASEGT.

V and J are TRBV20-1 and TRBJ1-5; 7 bases fit TRBD1. Per germline, CDR1 DFQATT and CDR2 SNEGSKA (reference sequence). Trimming took 4 bases from V and 0 from J; bases not matched to a gene: 6. The CDR3 has 15 amino acids. The CDR3 loop is CSATRQGLSNQPQHF. DNA of the CDR3: TGCAGTGCTACTCGACAGGGCCTTAGCAATCAGCCCCAGCATTTT.

Only a few counts were recorded for this clonotype. The chain employs TRBV6-2 or TRBV6-3 and TRBJ1-5, with D possibly being TRBD1 (6 bases). This CDR3 comprises 16 residues. V lost 6 bases and J lost 10, with 25 bases in between. The V gene's germline CDR1 is MNHEY and CDR2 SVGEGT. CDR3 in DNA: TGTGCCAGCAGCCGGGACACCCCCGGAGAGGGCGGACCCCAGCATTTT. This sequence encodes CASSRDTPGEGGPQHF.

The rearrangement joins TRBV19 to TRBJ1-2; TRBD1 is a possible D gene (6 bases). This CDR3 has 17 residues. V was clipped by 3 bases and J by 5 bases, with 22 bases between them. Germline V gene sequence: CDR1 LNHDA, CDR2 SQIVND (reference sequence). CDR3 in amino acids: CASSIVPGTPDSYGYTF. DNA of the CDR3: TGTGCCAGTAGTATCGTACCCGGGACACCGGACTCTTATGGCTACACCTTC. Complete variable domain (other parts from reference TRBV19 and TRBJ1-2): DGGITQSPKYLFRKEGQNVTLSCEQNLNHDAMYWYRQDPGQGLRLIYYSQIVNDFQKGDIAEGYSVSREKKESFPLTVTSAQKNPTAFYLCASSIVPGTPDSYGYTFGSGTRLTVV.